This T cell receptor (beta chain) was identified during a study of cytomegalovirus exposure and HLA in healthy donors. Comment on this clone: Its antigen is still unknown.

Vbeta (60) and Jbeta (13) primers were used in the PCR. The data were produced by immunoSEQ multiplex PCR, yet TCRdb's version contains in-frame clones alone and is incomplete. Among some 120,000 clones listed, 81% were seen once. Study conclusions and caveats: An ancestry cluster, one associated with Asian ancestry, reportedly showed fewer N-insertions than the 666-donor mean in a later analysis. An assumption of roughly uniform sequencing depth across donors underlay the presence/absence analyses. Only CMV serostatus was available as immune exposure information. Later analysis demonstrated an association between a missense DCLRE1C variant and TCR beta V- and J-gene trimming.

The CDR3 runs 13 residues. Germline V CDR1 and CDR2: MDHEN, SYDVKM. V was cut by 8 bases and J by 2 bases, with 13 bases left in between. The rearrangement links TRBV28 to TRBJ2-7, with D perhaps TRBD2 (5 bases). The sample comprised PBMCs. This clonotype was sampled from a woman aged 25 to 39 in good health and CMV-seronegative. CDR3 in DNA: TGTGCCAGCGGTAATACAGCGGCCTACGAGCAGTACTTC. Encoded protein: CASGNTAAYEQYF.